The clone carrying this TCR beta chain occurred once. As processed by the authors: For nucleated cells, counts were estimated from reference gene primer amplification. The table came from immunoSEQ multiplex PCR; TCRdb's copy has only in-frame clones and leaves some out. The D gene and trimming were derived from the DNA, and the V and J assignments and clone size from that table. This table holds roughly 43,000 clones, roughly 89% found once. The CDR3 consists of 16 residues. V lost 5 bases and J lost 3, with 16 bases in between. Germline V gene lookup returns CDR1 SEHNR and CDR2 FQNEAQ (reference sequence). These data come from a study of blood T cell repertoires in COVID-19. Study context: Samples of COVID-19 (acute and convalescent) were obtained from the United States, Italy and Spain. PBMCs, B-cell-depleted T cells, or T cells were the source of the cDNA or gDNA that made up the material.

Sequencing used peripheral blood. The V call is TRBV7-9, the J call TRBJ2-2; D gene unclear. The TCR sequence derives from a man between 60 and 75 years old with active COVID-19. The chain's CDR3 is CASSAAVRLHTGELFF. CDR3 DNA: TGTGCCAGCAGCGCTGCTGTCAGGTTACACACCGGGGAGCTGTTTTTT.